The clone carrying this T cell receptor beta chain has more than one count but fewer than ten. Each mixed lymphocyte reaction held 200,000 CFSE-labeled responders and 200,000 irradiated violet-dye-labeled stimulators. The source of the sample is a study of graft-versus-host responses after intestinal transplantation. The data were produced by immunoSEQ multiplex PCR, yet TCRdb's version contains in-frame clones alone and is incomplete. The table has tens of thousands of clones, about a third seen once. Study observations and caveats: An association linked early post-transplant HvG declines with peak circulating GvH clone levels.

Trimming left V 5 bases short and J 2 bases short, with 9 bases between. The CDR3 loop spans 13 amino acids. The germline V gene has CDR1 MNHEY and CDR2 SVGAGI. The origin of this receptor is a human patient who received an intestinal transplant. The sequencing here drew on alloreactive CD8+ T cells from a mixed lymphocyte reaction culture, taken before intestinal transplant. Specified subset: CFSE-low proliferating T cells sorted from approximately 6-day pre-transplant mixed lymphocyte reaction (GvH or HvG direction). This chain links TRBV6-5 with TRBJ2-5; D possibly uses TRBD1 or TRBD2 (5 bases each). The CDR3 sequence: CASSERGQETQYF. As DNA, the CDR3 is TGTGCCAGCAGTGAGAGGGGTCAAGAGACCCAGTACTTC.